The clone carrying this T cell receptor beta chain was detected a few times. Its antigen is as yet unknown. This entry belongs to a study of T cell repertoires in cytomegalovirus infection. As for the study in general: HLA-B-restricted CMV epitopes that are well studied were used alongside recently identified HLA-C-restricted ones. Public TCR beta signature analysis indicated the presence of both CMV infection and matching HLA type.

TCRdb itself ran the reads through MiXCR, one entry per CDR3 protein. Here the sample spans approximately 730,000 distinct CDR3 sequences, roughly 36% being singletons. Overall study findings and caveats: HLA-C-restricted CMV-specific TCR beta clonotypes were dominant in the ex vivo response. The cumulative frequency of public TCR beta families distinguished individuals who carried CMV together with the relevant HLA.

This CDR3 comprises 14 residues. Germline CDR1 reads LNHDA; CDR2 reads SQIVND (reference sequence). V was trimmed by 7 bases and J by 1 base, leaving 12 bases between them. The rearrangement joins TRBV19 to TRBJ2-3, with a weak D call TRBD1 (5 bases). Sample: cultured PBMCs, taken from culture after CMV antigen stimulation. This TCR came from a human donor in good health (CMV status not recorded). Some clones in this sample may be carry-over from other donors' samples. The CDR3: CASTAGQGTDTQYF. DNA for the CDR3: TGTGCCAGTACCGCAGGGCAGGGCACAGATACGCAGTATTTT.